A selection of T cell receptor beta chains follows, all from one sample in a study of cytomegalovirus exposure and HLA in healthy donors. Sequencing used immunoSEQ multiplex PCR; TCRdb keeps in-frame clones, though not all of them. This table has hundreds of thousands of clones, roughly 84% appearing once. The sequencing sample was made of PBMCs. These receptors all come from a girl aged 2-9 years in good health and CMV-seronegative. The CDR3 runs from the conserved cysteine through the conserved F or W. D genes are given only for firm matches. Not all rows give a size; the values are once, few, many and, for expanded clones, a class.

D | J | size | V | CDR3 | DNA
TRBD1 | TRBJ1-2 | NA | TRBV11-2 | CASSLAGGYGYTF | TGTGCCAGCAGCTTAGCAGGGGGCTATGGCTACACCTTC
TRBD1 | TRBJ2-1 | NA | TRBV5-1 | CASSLGQGGWNEQFF | TGCGCCAGCAGCCTGGGACAGGGTGGATGGAATGAGCAGTTCTTC
TRBD1 | TRBJ1-4 | NA | TRBV30 | CAWDRGGRLFF | TGTGCCTGGGACAGGGGGGGCCGACTGTTTTTT
TRBD2 | TRBJ2-1 | few | TRBV10-3 | CAIGPLAGDFAYNEQFF | TGTGCCATCGGACCACTAGCGGGAGATTTCGCCTACAATGAGCAGTTCTTC
TRBD1 | TRBJ2-3 | NA | TRBV19 | CASSKRQGGTDTQYF | TGTGCCAGTAGTAAGAGACAGGGCGGGACAGATACGCAGTATTTT
TRBD1 | TRBJ2-7 | NA | TRBV19 | CASSMVVGTGRYEQYF | TGTGCCAGTAGTATGGTTGTCGGGACAGGGAGATACGAGCAGTACTTC
TRBD1 | TRBJ1-1 | NA | TRBV25-1 | CASSDPSWTGPDTEAFF | TGTGCCAGCAGTGATCCCTCCTGGACAGGGCCGGACACTGAAGCTTTCTTT
TRBD1 | TRBJ1-2 | once | TRBV29-1 | CSARTGDYGYTF | TGCAGCGCCAGGACAGGGGATTATGGCTACACCTTC
TRBD1 | TRBJ1-1 | NA | TRBV4-2 | CASSHQGATTEAFF | TGTGCCAGCAGCCATCAGGGGGCAACCACTGAAGCTTTCTTT
TRBD1 | TRBJ2-1 | NA | TRBV9 | CASSVRQGAYNEQFF | TGTGCCAGCAGCGTCCGTCAGGGGGCCTACAATGAGCAGTTCTTC
TRBD2 | TRBJ2-1 | NA | TRBV4-1 | CASSRTGTSGVEQFF | TGCGCCAGCAGCCGTACCGGGACTAGCGGTGTTGAGCAGTTCTTC
NA | TRBJ1-1 | NA | TRBV6-1 | CASIVSRVNTEAFF | TGTGCCAGCATAGTTTCCAGGGTGAACACTGAAGCTTTCTTT
TRBD2 | TRBJ2-1 | NA | TRBV5-1 | CASSRLAGTYNEQFF | TGCGCCAGCAGTCGACTAGCGGGTACCTACAATGAGCAGTTCTTC
TRBD1 | TRBJ1-5 | NA | TRBV11-2 | CASSLFTGGNQPQHF | TGTGCCAGCAGCTTATTTACAGGGGGGAATCAGCCCCAGCATTTT
NA | TRBJ1-5 | NA | TRBV28 | CASRRTGFPNQPQHF | TGTGCCAGCAGGCGTACAGGGTTCCCCAATCAGCCCCAGCATTTT
TRBD1 | TRBJ1-2 | NA | TRBV6-5 | CASSYDRVYGYTF | TGTGCCAGCAGTTACGACAGGGTCTATGGCTACACCTTC
TRBD2 | TRBJ2-5 | NA | TRBV7-9 | CASKASGASLGAQYF | TGTGCCAGCAAAGCGAGCGGGGCTAGTTTGGGGGCCCAGTACTTC
TRBD1 | TRBJ2-2 | NA | TRBV7-8 | CASKTDRVTTGELFF | TGTGCCAGCAAAACCGACAGGGTAACCACCGGGGAGCTGTTTTTT
NA | TRBJ2-5 | NA | TRBV5-1 | CASSPLASGETQYF | TGCGCCAGCAGCCCTCTAGCGAGTGGAGAGACCCAGTACTTC
NA | TRBJ1-2 | NA | TRBV30 | CAWSVRGTKYGYTF | TGTGCCTGGAGTGTACGAGGGACAAAATATGGCTACACCTTC
NA | TRBJ2-7 | NA | TRBV21-1 | CASSKAGDRGGEQYF | TGTGCCAGCAGCAAAGCGGGGGACAGGGGGGGCGAGCAGTACTTC
TRBD1 | TRBJ2-1 | NA | TRBV6-5 | CATGDRGKNEQFF | TGTGCCACCGGGGACAGGGGCAAAAATGAGCAGTTCTTC
TRBD2 | TRBJ2-1 | NA | TRBV9 | CASSPRTSGSGEQFF | TGTGCCAGCAGCCCCCGGACTAGCGGGAGTGGCGAGCAGTTCTTC
TRBD2 | TRBJ2-7 | NA | TRBV7-9 | CASSLNSLAGAQEQYF | TGTGCCAGCAGCTTAAACAGTCTAGCGGGAGCACAAGAGCAGTACTTC
TRBD2 | TRBJ2-3 | NA | TRBV29-1 | CSVKTSGWGDTQYF | TGCAGCGTTAAGACTAGCGGGTGGGGAGATACGCAGTATTTT
TRBD1 | TRBJ1-1 | few | TRBV6-5 | CASRQQGTGGGAFF | TGTGCCAGCAGGCAACAGGGGACCGGAGGGGGAGCTTTCTTT
TRBD2 | TRBJ2-1 | NA | TRBV5-1 | CASGFGGGVFNEQFF | TGCGCCAGCGGTTTCGGCGGGGGGGTTTTCAATGAGCAGTTCTTC